This T cell receptor (beta chain) was sequenced in a study of a mutant IDH1 vaccine in newly diagnosed glioma. Study overall: Either 4-6 weeks after radiotherapy alone or alongside temozolomide, vaccination was begun. The timing of visit V12 was week 35, and that of visit V13 was week 47.

A remark on this clone: Its antigen is not identified.

Produced via immunoSEQ multiplex PCR; TCRdb's table is partial and in-frame only. Of approximately 62,000 clones in the sample, approximately 81% were seen once. Indicated time point: week 35, safety follow-up. The content of each vaccine dose was 300 ug of mutant IDH1 20-mer peptide, and topical imiquimod accompanied it. The astrocytomas were IDH1-mutant, ATRX-negative, and WHO grade 3 or 4. The input for sequencing was PBMCs, taken from a glioma patient whose treatment included an IDH1 peptide vaccine. The clonotype comes from a man aged 30 to 39 with glioma.

DNA for the CDR3: TGTGCCAGCAGCGGGATAGGGACAGTGAATAATTCACCCCTCCACTTT. Encoded protein: CASSGIGTVNNSPLHF. This chain connects TRBV9 to TRBJ1-6, with 7 bases that match TRBD1. This CDR3 has 16 amino acids. The V gene's germline CDR1 is SGDLS and CDR2 YYNGEE. Trimming at V came to 3 bases and at J to 5 bases, leaving 8 bases not matched to a gene.